Listed below are T cell receptor beta chains from one sample, sequenced in a study of PD-1 blockade in mismatch repair-deficient tumors. Clones were sequenced by immunoSEQ multiplex PCR, and TCRdb holds only the in-frame ones, with some missing. The sample has around 62,000 clones, almost 80% seen once. The sample in question was peripheral blood, obtained 2 weeks after starting pembrolizumab. These receptors came from an adult with mismatch repair-deficient cancer. Each CDR3 is given with its conserved first and last residue. A D gene is named only where the DNA matches it firmly. Size values are once, few and many counts, or a class for expanded clones, and some rows have none.

clone_size: -; j_call: TRBJ1-5; v_call: TRBV11-2; d_call: -; cdr3_nt: TGTGCCAGCAGCTTAGGGACGGAGGATCCTAATCAGCCCCAGCATTTT; cdr3_aa: CASSLGTEDPNQPQHF
clone_size: -; j_call: TRBJ1-1; v_call: TRBV6-6; d_call: -; cdr3_nt: TGTGCCAGCACTCGGACAGTGAACACTGAAGCTTTCTTT; cdr3_aa: CASTRTVNTEAFF
clone_size: -; j_call: TRBJ1-1; v_call: TRBV2; d_call: -; cdr3_nt: TGTGCCAGCAGTGAATGGTCCGGGACGCACATAGGGACTGAAGCTTTCTTT; cdr3_aa: CASSEWSGTHIGTEAFF
clone_size: -; j_call: TRBJ2-5; v_call: TRBV20-1; d_call: -; cdr3_nt: TGCAGTGCCACGGGCGAGGAGACCCAGTACTTC; cdr3_aa: CSATGEETQYF
clone_size: once; j_call: TRBJ2-7; v_call: TRBV18; d_call: TRBD2; cdr3_nt: TGTGCCAGCTCACAGCAGGCTAGCGGAAGGGGCGAGCAGTACTTC; cdr3_aa: CASSQQASGRGEQYF
clone_size: -; j_call: TRBJ2-7; v_call: TRBV18; d_call: TRBD2; cdr3_nt: TGTGCCAGCTCACGGAGGCAAGCGGGAGGGGAGGGCGAGCAGTACTTC; cdr3_aa: CASSRRQAGGEGEQYF
clone_size: few; j_call: TRBJ2-1; v_call: TRBV11-2; d_call: TRBD2; cdr3_nt: TGTGCCAGCAGCTCGCTTAGCGGGCACTACAATGAGCAGTTCTTC; cdr3_aa: CASSSLSGHYNEQFF
clone_size: -; j_call: TRBJ1-2; v_call: TRBV6-5; d_call: TRBD1; cdr3_nt: TGTGCCAGCAGTTTAACAGGGGGCCTTGGCTACACCTTC; cdr3_aa: CASSLTGGLGYTF
clone_size: once; j_call: TRBJ2-7; v_call: TRBV4-3; d_call: -; cdr3_nt: TGCGCCAGCAGCCAAGATCCGAGGGAGACACCCTACGAGCAGTACTTC; cdr3_aa: CASSQDPRETPYEQYF
clone_size: -; j_call: TRBJ2-7; v_call: TRBV29-1; d_call: -; cdr3_nt: TGCAGCGTCTTATCGGGGTTCTACGAGCAGTACTTC; cdr3_aa: CSVLSGFYEQYF
clone_size: once; j_call: TRBJ1-1; v_call: TRBV19; d_call: TRBD1; cdr3_nt: TGTGCCAGCCTCCGGGGACAGGGGGGGGTGAACACTGAAGCTTTCTTT; cdr3_aa: CASLRGQGGVNTEAFF
clone_size: -; j_call: TRBJ2-1; v_call: TRBV27; d_call: -; cdr3_nt: TGTGCCAGCAGTTTCTTTGCGGGACTCCCTAGTGAGCAGTTCTTC; cdr3_aa: CASSFFAGLPSEQFF
clone_size: -; j_call: TRBJ1-1; v_call: TRBV18; d_call: -; cdr3_nt: TGTGCCAGCTCACCTGACGGAAGCACTGAAGCTTTCTTT; cdr3_aa: CASSPDGSTEAFF
clone_size: -; j_call: TRBJ2-5; v_call: TRBV11-3; d_call: -; cdr3_nt: TGTGCCAGCAGCTTTAGGGTGCGGGACCAAGAGACCCAGTACTTC; cdr3_aa: CASSFRVRDQETQYF
clone_size: -; j_call: TRBJ1-3; v_call: TRBV5-1; d_call: TRBD1; cdr3_nt: TGCGCCAGCAGTTCCGGGACAGGGGTCCTCTCTGGAAACACCATATATTTT; cdr3_aa: CASSSGTGVLSGNTIYF
clone_size: -; j_call: TRBJ1-2; v_call: TRBV7-2; d_call: TRBD1; cdr3_nt: TGTGCCAGCAGCTTAGATGGGACAGGGAACTATGGCTACACCTTC; cdr3_aa: CASSLDGTGNYGYTF
clone_size: once; j_call: TRBJ2-7; v_call: TRBV5-3; d_call: TRBD2; cdr3_nt: TGTGCCAGAAGCGCTAATTTCCAGCGGGGCGCCGGCTACGAGCAGTACTTC; cdr3_aa: CARSANFQRGAGYEQYF
clone_size: many; j_call: TRBJ1-1; v_call: TRBV2; d_call: TRBD1; cdr3_nt: TGTGCCAGCAGGGGGACAGTTGATGGAGCTTTCTTT; cdr3_aa: CASRGTVDGAFF
clone_size: -; j_call: TRBJ2-6; v_call: TRBV6-6; d_call: TRBD1; cdr3_nt: TGTGCCAGCAGCCGGACAGGGGATTCTGGGGCCAACGTCCTGACTTTC; cdr3_aa: CASSRTGDSGANVLTF
clone_size: once; j_call: TRBJ2-1; v_call: TRBV28; d_call: -; cdr3_nt: TGTGCCAGCAGTCCAGCGGCCAAGTCCTACAATGAGCAGTTCTTC; cdr3_aa: CASSPAAKSYNEQFF
clone_size: -; j_call: TRBJ2-3; v_call: TRBV7-9; d_call: -; cdr3_nt: TGTGCCAGCAACGGACGGGTTAGCACAGATACGCAGTATTTT; cdr3_aa: CASNGRVSTDTQYF
clone_size: -; j_call: TRBJ1-1; v_call: TRBV7-6; d_call: -; cdr3_nt: TGTGCCAGCAGCTTTTATATGAACACTGAAGCTTTCTTT; cdr3_aa: CASSFYMNTEAFF
clone_size: -; j_call: TRBJ2-7; v_call: TRBV9; d_call: -; cdr3_nt: TGTGCCAGCAGCGTATCCCCAGGATCCTACGAGCAGTACTTC; cdr3_aa: CASSVSPGSYEQYF
clone_size: -; j_call: TRBJ1-1; v_call: TRBV2; d_call: -; cdr3_nt: TGTGCCAGCAGTGCCCTCAGGGACCATCGTCGAGCTTTCTTT; cdr3_aa: CASSALRDHRRAFF
clone_size: -; j_call: TRBJ2-1; v_call: TRBV27; d_call: -; cdr3_nt: TGTGCCAGCAGTTTAAGGGGTGGATCACAGATGGGATACAATGAGCAGTTCTTC; cdr3_aa: CASSLRGGSQMGYNEQFF
clone_size: -; j_call: TRBJ1-1; v_call: TRBV4-1; d_call: -; cdr3_nt: TGCGCCAGCAGCCAAGACTGGGGGAACACTGAAGCTTTCTTT; cdr3_aa: CASSQDWGNTEAFF
clone_size: -; j_call: TRBJ1-5; v_call: TRBV28; d_call: -; cdr3_nt: TGTGCCGTAGACGCAGGGTTACTAGGTCAGCCCCAGCATTTT; cdr3_aa: CAVDAGLLGQPQHF